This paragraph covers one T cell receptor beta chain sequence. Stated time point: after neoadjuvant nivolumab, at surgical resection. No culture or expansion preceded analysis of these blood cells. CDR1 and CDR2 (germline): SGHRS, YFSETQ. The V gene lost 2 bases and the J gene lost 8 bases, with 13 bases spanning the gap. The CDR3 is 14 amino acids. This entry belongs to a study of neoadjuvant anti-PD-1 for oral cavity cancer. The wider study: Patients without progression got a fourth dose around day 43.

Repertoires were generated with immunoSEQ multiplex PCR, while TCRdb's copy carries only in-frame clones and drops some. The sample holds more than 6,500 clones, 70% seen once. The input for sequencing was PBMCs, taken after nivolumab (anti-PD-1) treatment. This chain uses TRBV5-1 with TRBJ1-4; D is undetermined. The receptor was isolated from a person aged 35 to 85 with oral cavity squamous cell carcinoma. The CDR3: CASSFQATEEKLFF. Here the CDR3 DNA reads TGCGCCAGCAGCTTTCAAGCTACCGAAGAAAAACTGTTTTTT.